Listed below are T cell receptor beta chains from one sample, sequenced in a study of blood T cell repertoires in COVID-19. Method: immunoSEQ multiplex PCR; TCRdb's copy keeps in-frame clones and lacks some. The sample yields 65,000 to 90,000 clones, nearly 90% seen once. Sequenced input: peripheral blood. All receptors come from a man in his fifties with acute or convalescent COVID-19. The CDR3 runs from the conserved cysteine through the conserved F or W.

j_call: TRBJ2-1
v_call: TRBV5-4
cdr3_aa: CASSLVDSYNEQFF

j_call: TRBJ1-5
v_call: TRBV18
cdr3_aa: CASSPEGQNQPQHF

j_call: TRBJ1-2
v_call: TRBV5-1
cdr3_aa: CASSQGSDGYTF

j_call: TRBJ1-4
v_call: TRBV3-1/TRBV3-2
cdr3_aa: CASSQIQATNEKLFF

j_call: TRBJ1-6
v_call: TRBV7-9
cdr3_aa: CASSLGTVADSPLHF

j_call: TRBJ1-1
v_call: TRBV2
cdr3_aa: CASSEETVTEAFF

j_call: TRBJ1-4
v_call: TRBV4-1
cdr3_aa: CASSQTGQGGEKLFF

j_call: TRBJ1-2
v_call: TRBV4-1
cdr3_aa: CASSQDWTGGDLWDGYTF

j_call: TRBJ1-2
v_call: TRBV18
cdr3_aa: CASSPLGRGRGNNYGYTF

j_call: TRBJ2-1
v_call: TRBV19
cdr3_aa: CASSSQTASSYNEQFF

j_call: TRBJ2-5
v_call: TRBV28
cdr3_aa: CASSLSSSGQETQYF

j_call: TRBJ2-5
v_call: TRBV12-3/TRBV12-4
cdr3_aa: CASSLEHRETQYF

j_call: TRBJ2-3
v_call: TRBV24-1
cdr3_aa: CATSRLTGDTQYF

j_call: TRBJ2-6
v_call: TRBV19
cdr3_aa: CASSAGTARSGANVLTF